Presented here are 5 T cell receptor beta chains from one specimen sequenced in a study of cytomegalovirus exposure and HLA in healthy donors (dated by TCRdb to about 2017). The library was produced with the immunoSEQ multiplex PCR assay. The multiplex PCR relied on a mix of 60 forward primers for TCR Vbeta segments and 13 reverse primers for TCR Jbeta segments. TCRdb retrieved this table from immuneACCESS and kept in-frame rearrangements only. Not all clones are present; in checked studies, unresolved V genes account for under half, and no reason is known for the remainder. The table for this sample lists about 190,000 clones; over 65% of them were counted only once. The biggest ten clones account for roughly 2.6% of the sample. Input material: PBMCs. These receptors came from a woman in her forties or fifties in good health and CMV-seropositive.

The rearrangement links TRBV30 to TRBJ2-3, with no clear D. V shed 3 bases and J shed 4 bases, with 5 bases lying between them. Germline-derived CDR1 and CDR2 are GTSNPN and SVGIG (reference sequence). There are 11 residues in the CDR3. In DNA form, the CDR3 reads TGTGCCTGGAGAGAGCCAGATACGCAGTATTTT. This encodes CAWREPDTQYF.

The V gene is TRBV6-5, the J gene TRBJ2-1, with 8 bases lining up with TRBD1. Germline CDR1 MNHEY, CDR2 SVGAGI. V lost 4 bases, J lost 7 bases, and 6 bases stayed unmatched. The CDR3 is 14 residues long. CDR3: CASSFQGARNEQFF. CDR3 sequence (DNA): TGTGCCAGCAGTTTCCAGGGGGCGCGGAATGAGCAGTTCTTC.

This clone has only a few counts. The CDR3 sequence is CASSSLAENTGELFF. For the CDR3, the DNA is TGTGCCAGCAGTTCCTTAGCGGAGAACACCGGGGAGCTGTTTTTT. The chain recombines TRBV6-9 with TRBJ2-2, with a weak D call TRBD2 (6 bases). The CDR3 runs 15 residues. Between the trimmed V and J ends, which lost 4 bases and 1 base, there was a span of 10 bases. Looked up from germline, CDR1 is MNHGY and CDR2 is SVAAGI.

The CDR3 DNA reads as TGCAGCACCGGGACAGGGTTTGGACAGCCCCAGCATTTT. It is translated as CSTGTGFGQPQHF. This chain connects TRBV29-1 to TRBJ1-5; TRBD1 matches at 9 bases. CDR1 and CDR2 from the germline V gene are SQVTM and ANQGSEA. The length of the CDR3 is 13 residues. V lost 8 bases and J lost 7; bases outside the gene matches: 9.

V and J are TRBV2 and TRBJ1-2, with D perhaps TRBD1 (5 bases). V was shortened by 7 bases and J by 3 bases, with 15 bases between the two germline ends. The CDR3 length is 14 residues. Germline V CDR1 and CDR2: SNHLY, FYNNEI. The CDR3 spells CASTEAGQYYGYTF. In nucleotides, the CDR3 is TGTGCCAGCACTGAGGCGGGGCAGTACTATGGCTACACCTTC.